Detailed here is one TCR beta chain. The record originates from a study of blood T cell repertoires in COVID-19. In the study overall: COVID-19 samples collected from the United States, Italy and Spain covered acute and convalescent phases. The analysed material was cDNA or gDNA that came from T cells, B-cell-depleted T cells, or PBMCs.

How the authors handled the data: Amplification from reference gene primers served as the basis for estimated nucleated cell counts. The data were produced by immunoSEQ multiplex PCR, yet TCRdb's version contains in-frame clones alone and is incomplete. V and J calls and clone size come straight from that table; D and trimming were deduced from the DNA. The repertoire holds some 95,000 clones, with 75% to 90% as singletons. Sequenced sample: peripheral blood. The TCR originated in a man older than 75 with active or convalescent COVID-19.

CDR3 nucleotide sequence: TGTGCCAGCAGCTTGGGACTAGCGGGAGGGAAGGATACGCAGTATTTT. Translation: CASSLGLAGGKDTQYF. This chain connects TRBV7-3 to TRBJ2-3; 16 bases line up with TRBD2. Losses at the gene ends were 3 bases for V and 6 bases for J; bases not matched to a gene: 3. The CDR3 is 16 residues long. The germline V gene has CDR1 SGHTA and CDR2 FQGTGA. Together with reference TRBV7-3 and TRBJ2-3, the CDR3 gives the full variable domain: GAGVSQTPSNKVTEKGKYVELRCDPISGHTALYWYRQSLGQGPEFLIYFQGTGAADDSGLPNDRFFAVRPEGSVSTLKIQRTERGDSAVYLCASSLGLAGGKDTQYFGPGTRLTVL.